The rows below give T cell receptor beta chains drawn from one sample of a study of CD8 T cells in ankylosing spondylitis. One entry per CDR3 protein results from TCRdb running MiXCR on the 5' RACE reads. The table shows 700,000 to 850,000 distinct CDR3 sequences, with roughly 12% occurring only once. Sequenced material: blood, either unsorted or a sorted T cell fraction (not recorded which). The source of these receptors is a male donor with ankylosing spondylitis. Each CDR3 is given with its conserved first and last residue. The D gene is left open where the match is weak. Clone size appears in some rows only: once, few, many, or a class for an expanded clone.

v_call	clone_size	d_call	j_call	cdr3_aa	cdr3_nt
TRBV4-3	few	.	TRBJ1-2	CASSQHWRVGYTF	TGCGCCAGCAGCCAACATTGGAGGGTTGGCTACACCTTC
TRBV28	.	.	TRBJ1-5	CASSLGLTGYSNQPQHF	TGTGCCAGCAGTTTGGGGCTGACAGGATATAGCAATCAGCCCCAGCATTTT
TRBV20-1	.	.	TRBJ1-1	CSARGNPTEAFF	TGCAGTGCTAGAGGCAATCCCACTGAAGCTTTCTTT
TRBV5-1	few	TRBD2	TRBJ2-5	CASMGLAQETQYF	TGCGCCAGCATGGGACTAGCACAAGAGACCCAGTACTTC
TRBV5-1	many	TRBD2	TRBJ2-1	CASSPGTSGRVFYNEQFF	TGCGCCAGCAGCCCGGGGACTAGCGGAAGGGTCTTTTACAATGAGCAGTTCTTC
TRBV6-2/TRBV6-3	few	.	TRBJ1-1	CASAQGDTEAFF	TGTGCCAGCGCTCAGGGTGACACTGAAGCTTTCTTT
TRBV29-1	many	TRBD2	TRBJ2-7	CSARTPLAGVEEQYF	TGCAGCGCCCGGACCCCACTAGCGGGAGTTGAAGAGCAGTACTTC
TRBV20-1	few	.	TRBJ2-3	CSATPVTGADTQYF	TGCAGTGCTACCCCCGTAACGGGGGCAGATACGCAGTATTTT
TRBV7-7	.	TRBD2	TRBJ2-3	CATAAGVSTDTQYF	TGTGCCACCGCAGCGGGGGTTAGCACAGATACGCAGTATTTT
TRBV24-1	.	.	TRBJ1-1	CATSDVRESEAFF	TGTGCCACCAGTGATGTTAGGGAATCTGAAGCTTTCTTT
TRBV6-6	.	TRBD2	TRBJ2-7	CASTASGYEQYF	TGTGCCAGCACGGCTAGCGGTTACGAGCAGTACTTC
TRBV5-5	.	.	TRBJ2-3	CASSLGRQDTQYF	TGTGCCAGCAGCTTGGGACGCCAAGATACGCAGTATTTT
TRBV7-8	.	TRBD2	TRBJ2-3	CASRHRRFGREREDTQYF	TGTGCCAGCAGGCACCGTCGGTTTGGGCGGGAGCGTGAAGATACGCAGTATTTT
TRBV4-2	.	TRBD1	TRBJ1-4	CASSQDAGTGNEKLFF	TGTGCCAGCAGCCAAGACGCCGGGACAGGGAACGAAAAACTGTTTTTT
TRBV6-1	.	.	TRBJ2-7	CASRNFGADLGEQYF	TGTGCCAGCAGAAATTTTGGCGCGGACTTGGGCGAGCAGTACTTC
TRBV10-3	few	TRBD1	TRBJ1-6	CAISELGQGSSPLHF	TGTGCCATCAGTGAGTTGGGACAGGGAAGTTCACCCCTCCACTTT
TRBV10-3	.	.	TRBJ2-1	CAISESTYNEQFF	TGTGCCATCAGTGAGTCGACGTACAATGAGCAGTTCTTC
TRBV7-2	.	.	TRBJ1-5	CASSPQGYNQPQHF	TGTGCCAGCAGCCCACAGGGTTACAATCAGCCCCAGCATTTT
TRBV20-1	few	TRBD2	TRBJ2-3	CSARDLMREGRTDTQYF	TGCAGTGCTAGAGATCTAATGAGGGAGGGCCGGACAGATACGCAGTATTTT
TRBV15	few	.	TRBJ2-5	CATSRDPGSQETQYF	TGTGCCACCAGCAGAGATCCAGGGTCCCAAGAGACCCAGTACTTC
TRBV7-9	.	.	TRBJ2-7	CASSWKGQYEQYF	TGTGCCAGCAGCTGGAAAGGACAATACGAGCAGTACTTC
TRBV28	once	.	TRBJ2-5	CASSVEGYQYF	TGTGCCAGCAGTGTGGAGGGGTATCAGTACTTC
TRBV7-6	many	.	TRBJ1-2	CASSPRHIANYGYTF	TGTGCCAGCAGCCCAAGACATATAGCTAACTATGGCTACACCTTC
TRBV20-1	few	.	TRBJ2-1	CSARLVGGNEQFF	TGCAGTGCTAGACTAGTAGGTGGCAATGAGCAGTTCTTC
TRBV10-3	.	.	TRBJ2-7	CAISGVTYEQYF	TGTGCCATCAGCGGGGTTACCTACGAGCAGTACTTC
TRBV27	.	TRBD1	TRBJ1-1	CASSHLLPGQRNTEAFF	TGTGCCAGCAGTCATCTTCTACCGGGACAGCGGAACACTGAAGCTTTCTTT
TRBV12-2	.	.	TRBJ2-7	CASLLVPEICGPSSYEQYF	TGTGCAAGTCTCCTCGTACCCGAGATATGCGGACCCAGCTCCTACGAGCAGTACTTC
TRBV10-3	few	.	TRBJ2-7	CAISPSEDEQYF	TGTGCCATCAGCCCTAGCGAGGACGAGCAGTACTTC
TRBV20-1	many	TRBD1	TRBJ2-7	CSALEQGNEQYF	TGCAGTGCCCTTGAACAGGGGAACGAGCAGTACTTC
TRBV4-3	.	TRBD2	TRBJ2-3	CASSQEMGWAGGTDTQYF	TGCGCCAGCAGCCAAGAGATGGGTTGGGCGGGAGGCACAGATACGCAGTATTTT
TRBV20-1	few	.	TRBJ1-3	CSARGSGNQGNTIYF	TGCAGTGCTAGAGGTTCGGGGAACCAAGGAAACACCATATATTTT
TRBV10-3	many	TRBD1	TRBJ1-5	CAISGGQGLNQPQHF	TGTGCCATCAGTGGGGGACAGGGCCTTAATCAGCCCCAGCATTTT
TRBV9	.	.	TRBJ1-2	CASGSSYGYTF	TGTGCCAGCGGGAGCTCCTATGGCTACACCTTC
TRBV29-1	many	.	TRBJ2-7	CSVVGGHFNEQYF	TGCAGCGTTGTGGGGGGCCACTTCAACGAGCAGTACTTC
TRBV7-2	.	.	TRBJ2-1	CASSLESGPPNEQFF	TGTGCCAGCAGCTTAGAATCGGGACCCCCCAATGAGCAGTTCTTC
TRBV20-1	many	.	TRBJ2-3	CSAPRSLRGFSTDTQYF	TGCAGTGCCCCCCGATCATTAAGGGGTTTTAGCACAGATACGCAGTATTTT
TRBV12-3/TRBV12-4	few	.	TRBJ1-4	CASSFQVRTNEKLFF	TGTGCCAGCAGTTTTCAGGTCCGAACTAATGAAAAACTGTTTTTT
TRBV20-1	.	.	TRBJ2-3	CSARALALSTDTQYF	TGCAGTGCTAGAGCCCTAGCGCTCAGCACAGATACGCAGTATTTT
TRBV20-1	.	TRBD1	TRBJ2-3	CSARGLPGQGAPDTQYF	TGCAGTGCTAGAGGACTCCCGGGACAGGGGGCCCCAGATACGCAGTATTTT
TRBV6-1	.	TRBD2	TRBJ2-7	CASSPRGTSLYEQYF	TGTGCCAGCAGTCCGAGAGGGACTAGCCTCTACGAGCAGTACTTC
TRBV10-3	.	.	TRBJ1-2	CAISEPGKGDYGYTF	TGTGCCATCAGTGAGCCGGGAAAGGGTGACTATGGCTACACCTTC
TRBV7-9	few	.	TRBJ2-7	CASSLAYKGRAAYEQYF	TGTGCCAGCAGCTTAGCGTACAAAGGACGGGCAGCCTACGAGCAGTACTTC
TRBV5-5	.	TRBD2	TRBJ2-3	CASSLAPGLDTDTQYF	TGTGCCAGCAGCTTGGCTCCGGGACTAGACACAGATACGCAGTATTTT